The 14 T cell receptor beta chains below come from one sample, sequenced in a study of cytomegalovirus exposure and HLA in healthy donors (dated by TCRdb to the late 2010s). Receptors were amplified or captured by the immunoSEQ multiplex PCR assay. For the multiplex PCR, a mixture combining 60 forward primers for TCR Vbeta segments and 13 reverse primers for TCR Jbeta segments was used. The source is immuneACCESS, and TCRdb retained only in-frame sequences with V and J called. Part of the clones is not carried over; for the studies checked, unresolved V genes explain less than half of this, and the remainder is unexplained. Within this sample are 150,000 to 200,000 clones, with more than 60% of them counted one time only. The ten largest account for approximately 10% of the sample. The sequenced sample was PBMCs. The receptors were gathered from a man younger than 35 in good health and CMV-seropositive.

In nucleotides, the CDR3 is TGTGCCAGCAGTTTCTTCACAGGACCCGAAGGGGCTTTCTTT. Protein product: CASSFFTGPEGAFF. The chain uses TRBV6-5 and TRBJ1-1, with a tentative D call TRBD1 (5 bases). Trimming left V 4 bases short and J 11 bases short, with 20 bases between. CDR1 and CDR2 from the germline V gene are MNHEY and SVGAGI. The CDR3 runs 14 residues.

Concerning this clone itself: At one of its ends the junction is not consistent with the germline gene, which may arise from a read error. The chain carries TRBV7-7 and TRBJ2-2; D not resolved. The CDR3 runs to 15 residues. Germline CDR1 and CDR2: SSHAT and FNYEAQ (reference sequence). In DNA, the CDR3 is TGTGCTAGCAGCTTAGTTAGTGGTGACACCGGGGAGCTGTTTTTT. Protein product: CASSLVSGDTGELFF.

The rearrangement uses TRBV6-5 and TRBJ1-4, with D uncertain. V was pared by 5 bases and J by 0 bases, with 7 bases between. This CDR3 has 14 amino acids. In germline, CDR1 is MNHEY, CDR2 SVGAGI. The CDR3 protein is CASSDRATNEKLFF. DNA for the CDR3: TGTGCCAGCAGTGATCGGGCAACTAATGAAAAACTGTTTTTT.

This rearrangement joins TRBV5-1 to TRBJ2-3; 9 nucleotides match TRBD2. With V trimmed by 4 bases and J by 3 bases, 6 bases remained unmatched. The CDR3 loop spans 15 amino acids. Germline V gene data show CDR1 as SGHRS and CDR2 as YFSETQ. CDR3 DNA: TGCGCCAGCAGCGTTAGCGGGAGAGGTACAGATACGCAGTATTTT. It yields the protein CASSVSGRGTDTQYF.

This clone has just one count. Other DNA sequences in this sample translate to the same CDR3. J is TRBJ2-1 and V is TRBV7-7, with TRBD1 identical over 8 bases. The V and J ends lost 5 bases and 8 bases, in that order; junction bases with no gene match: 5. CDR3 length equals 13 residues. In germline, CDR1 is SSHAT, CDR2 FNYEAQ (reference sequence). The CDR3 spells CASSLGQGDEQFF. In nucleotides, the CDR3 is TGTGCCAGCAGCCTAGGACAGGGCGATGAGCAGTTCTTC.

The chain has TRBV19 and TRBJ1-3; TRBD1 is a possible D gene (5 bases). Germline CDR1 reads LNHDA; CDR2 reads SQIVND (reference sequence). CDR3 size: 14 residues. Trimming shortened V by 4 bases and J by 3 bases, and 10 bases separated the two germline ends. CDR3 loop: CASSTPGHGNTIYF. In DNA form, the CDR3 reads TGTGCCAGTAGTACCCCCGGACATGGAAACACCATATATTTT.

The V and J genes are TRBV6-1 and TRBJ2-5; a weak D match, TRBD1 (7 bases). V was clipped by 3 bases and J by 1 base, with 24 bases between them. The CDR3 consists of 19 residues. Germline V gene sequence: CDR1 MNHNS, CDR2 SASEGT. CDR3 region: CASSDLRRAGQSIQETQYF. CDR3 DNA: TGTGCCAGCAGTGACCTTCGGAGGGCGGGACAGAGTATCCAAGAGACCCAGTACTTC.

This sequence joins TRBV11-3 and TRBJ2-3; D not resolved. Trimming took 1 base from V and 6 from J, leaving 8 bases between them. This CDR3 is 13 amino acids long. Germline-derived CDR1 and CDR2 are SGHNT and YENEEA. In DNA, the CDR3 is TGTGCCAGCAGCTTAGGGAGTTGGGATACGCAGTATTTT. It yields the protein CASSLGSWDTQYF.

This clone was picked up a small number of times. The CDR3 is CASSSLRTSRELFF. Here the CDR3 DNA reads TGTGCCAGCAGTAGCCTCCGGACCTCGCGGGAACTGTTTTTT. The chain links TRBV6-5 to TRBJ1-4; D gene unclear. CDR1 MNHEY and CDR2 SVGAGI come from the germline V gene. The CDR3 has 14 residues. V lost 5 bases to trimming and J lost 12 bases, with 19 bases between them.

Here the CDR3 DNA reads TGTGCCAGCAGACCCGGGACAGAAAACACTGAAGCTTTCTTT. Translation gives CASRPGTENTEAFF. V and J are TRBV7-9 and TRBJ1-1; 7 bases agree with TRBD1. CDR1 is SEHNR, CDR2 FQNEAQ, per germline (reference sequence). Trimming cost V 6 bases and J 2 bases; bases outside gene matches: 6. This CDR3 has 14 amino acids.

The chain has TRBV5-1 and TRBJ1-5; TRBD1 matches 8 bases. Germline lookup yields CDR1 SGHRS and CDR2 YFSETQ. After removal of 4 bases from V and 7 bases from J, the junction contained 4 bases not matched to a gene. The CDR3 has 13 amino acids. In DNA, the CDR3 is TGCGCCAGCAGCCTTGGACAGGGACAGCCCCAGCATTTT. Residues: CASSLGQGQPQHF.

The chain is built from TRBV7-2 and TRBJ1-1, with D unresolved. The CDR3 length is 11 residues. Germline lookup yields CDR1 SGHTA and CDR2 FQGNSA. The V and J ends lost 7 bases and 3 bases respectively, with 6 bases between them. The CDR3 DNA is TGTGCCAGCACCGCGGACACTGAAGCTTTCTTT. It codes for CASTADTEAFF. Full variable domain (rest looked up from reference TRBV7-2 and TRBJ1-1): GAGVSQSPSNKVTEKGKDVELRCDPISGHTALYWYRQSLGQGLEFLIYFQGNSAPDKSGLPSDRFSAERTGGSVSTLTIQRTQQEDSAVYLCASTADTEAFFGQGTRLTVV.

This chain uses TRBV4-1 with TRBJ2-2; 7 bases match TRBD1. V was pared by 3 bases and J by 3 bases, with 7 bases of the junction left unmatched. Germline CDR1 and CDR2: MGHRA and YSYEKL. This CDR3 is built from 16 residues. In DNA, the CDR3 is TGCGCCAGCAGCCAGAGGGGACAGACCTACACCGGGGAGCTGTTTTTT. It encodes CASSQRGQTYTGELFF.

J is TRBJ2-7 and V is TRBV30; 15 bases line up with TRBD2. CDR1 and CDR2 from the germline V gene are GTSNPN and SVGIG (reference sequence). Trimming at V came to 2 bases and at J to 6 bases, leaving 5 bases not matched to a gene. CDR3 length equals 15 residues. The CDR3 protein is CAWSRKGLAGGEQYF. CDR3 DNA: TGTGCCTGGAGTCGGAAGGGACTAGCGGGAGGCGAGCAGTACTTC.